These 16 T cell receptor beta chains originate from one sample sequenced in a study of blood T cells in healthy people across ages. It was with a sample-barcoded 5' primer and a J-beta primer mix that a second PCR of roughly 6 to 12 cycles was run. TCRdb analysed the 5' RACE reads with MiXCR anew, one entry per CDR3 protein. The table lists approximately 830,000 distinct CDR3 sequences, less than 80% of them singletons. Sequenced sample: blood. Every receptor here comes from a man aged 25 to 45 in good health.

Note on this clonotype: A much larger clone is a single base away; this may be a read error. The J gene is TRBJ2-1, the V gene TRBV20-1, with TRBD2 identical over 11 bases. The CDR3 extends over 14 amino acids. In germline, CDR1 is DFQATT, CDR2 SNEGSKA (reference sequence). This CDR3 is CGATGLAGYNEQFF. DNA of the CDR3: TGCGGTGCCACTGGACTAGCGGGCTACAATGAGCAGTTCTTC.

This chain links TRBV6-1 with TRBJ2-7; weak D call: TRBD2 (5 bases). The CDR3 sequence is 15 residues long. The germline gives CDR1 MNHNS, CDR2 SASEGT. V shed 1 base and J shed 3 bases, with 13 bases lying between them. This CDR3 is CASSEDGGTYYEQYF. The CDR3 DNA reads TGTGCCAGCAGTGAAGATGGAGGAACGTACTACGAGCAGTACTTC.

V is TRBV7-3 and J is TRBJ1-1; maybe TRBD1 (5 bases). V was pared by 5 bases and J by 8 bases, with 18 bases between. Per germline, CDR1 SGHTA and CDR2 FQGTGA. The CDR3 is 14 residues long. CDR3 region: CASSPGTSKEEAFF. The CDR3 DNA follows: TGTGCCAGCAGCCCCGGGACTTCGAAGGAGGAAGCTTTCTTT.

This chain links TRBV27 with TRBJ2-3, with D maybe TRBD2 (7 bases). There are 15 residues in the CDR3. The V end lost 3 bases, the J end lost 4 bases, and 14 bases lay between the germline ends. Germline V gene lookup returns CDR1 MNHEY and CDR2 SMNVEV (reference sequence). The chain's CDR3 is CASSFPTGGPDTQYF. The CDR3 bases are TGTGCCAGCAGTTTCCCCACGGGGGGCCCAGATACGCAGTATTTT.

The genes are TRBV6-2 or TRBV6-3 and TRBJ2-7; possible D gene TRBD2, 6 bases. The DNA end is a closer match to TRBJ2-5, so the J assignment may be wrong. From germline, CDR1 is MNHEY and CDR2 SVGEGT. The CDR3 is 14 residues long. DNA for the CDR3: TGTGCCAGCAGCCGCGACGCGGGGCGAGAGACCCAGTACTTC. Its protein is CASSRDAGRETQYF.

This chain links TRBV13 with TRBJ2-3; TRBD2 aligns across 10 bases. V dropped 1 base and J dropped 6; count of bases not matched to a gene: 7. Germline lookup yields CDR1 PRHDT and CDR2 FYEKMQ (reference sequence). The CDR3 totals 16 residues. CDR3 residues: CASSLEAGGHRDTQYF. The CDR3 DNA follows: TGTGCCAGCAGCTTAGAAGCGGGGGGGCACCGGGATACGCAGTATTTT.

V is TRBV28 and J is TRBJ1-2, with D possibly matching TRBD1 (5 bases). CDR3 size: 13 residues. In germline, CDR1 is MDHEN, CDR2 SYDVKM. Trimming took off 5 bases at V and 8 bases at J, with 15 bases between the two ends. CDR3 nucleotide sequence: TGTGCCAGCAGTGGGGCGGGGTTGGAAGGCTACACCTTC. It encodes CASSGAGLEGYTF.

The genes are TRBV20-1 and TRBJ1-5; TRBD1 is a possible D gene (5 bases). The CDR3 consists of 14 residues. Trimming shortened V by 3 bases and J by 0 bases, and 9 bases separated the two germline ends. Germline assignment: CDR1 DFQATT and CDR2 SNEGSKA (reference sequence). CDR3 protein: CSARQGLSNQPQHF. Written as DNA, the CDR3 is TGCAGTGCTAGGCAGGGCCTTAGCAATCAGCCCCAGCATTTT.

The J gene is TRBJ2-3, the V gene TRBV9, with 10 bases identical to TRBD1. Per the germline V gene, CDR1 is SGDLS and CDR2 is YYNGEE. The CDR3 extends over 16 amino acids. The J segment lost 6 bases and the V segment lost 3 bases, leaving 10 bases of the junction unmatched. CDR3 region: CASSAPGQGKRDTQYF. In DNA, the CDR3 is TGTGCCAGCAGCGCTCCGGGACAGGGGAAAAGGGATACGCAGTATTTT.

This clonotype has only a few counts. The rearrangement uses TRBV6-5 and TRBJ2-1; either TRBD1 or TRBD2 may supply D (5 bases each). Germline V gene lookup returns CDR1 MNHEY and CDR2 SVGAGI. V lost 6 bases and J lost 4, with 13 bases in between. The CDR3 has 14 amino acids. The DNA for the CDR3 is TGTGCCAGCAGCCGCCGTGGGGGTTACAATGAGCAGTTCTTC. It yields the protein CASSRRGGYNEQFF.

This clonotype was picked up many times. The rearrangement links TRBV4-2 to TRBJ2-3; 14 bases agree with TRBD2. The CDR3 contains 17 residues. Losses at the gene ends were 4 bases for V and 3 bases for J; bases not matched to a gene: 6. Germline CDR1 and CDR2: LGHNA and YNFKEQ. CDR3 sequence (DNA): TGTGCCAGCAGCCGGCGACTAGCGGGGGGGAATACAGATACGCAGTATTTT. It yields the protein CASSRRLAGGNTDTQYF.

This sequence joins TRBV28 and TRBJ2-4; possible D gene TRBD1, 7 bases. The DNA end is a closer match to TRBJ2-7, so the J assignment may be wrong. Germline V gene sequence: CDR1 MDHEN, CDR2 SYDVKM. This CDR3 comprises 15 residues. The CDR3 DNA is TGTGCCAGCAGTTCAACAGGGGCGGGGTTATACGAGCAGTACTTC. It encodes CASSSTGAGLYEQYF.

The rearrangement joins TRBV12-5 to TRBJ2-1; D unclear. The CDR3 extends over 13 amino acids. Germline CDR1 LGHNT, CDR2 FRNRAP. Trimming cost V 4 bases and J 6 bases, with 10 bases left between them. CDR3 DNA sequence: TGTGCTAGTGGTTCAGGAGTTTCCAATGAGCAGTTCTTC. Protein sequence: CASGSGVSNEQFF.

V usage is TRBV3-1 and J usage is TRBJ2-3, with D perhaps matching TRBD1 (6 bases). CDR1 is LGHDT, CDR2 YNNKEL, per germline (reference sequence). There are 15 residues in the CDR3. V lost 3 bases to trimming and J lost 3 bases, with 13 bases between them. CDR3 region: CASSHGGKRTDTQYF. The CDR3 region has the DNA TGTGCCAGCAGCCATGGGGGCAAGCGAACAGATACGCAGTATTTT.

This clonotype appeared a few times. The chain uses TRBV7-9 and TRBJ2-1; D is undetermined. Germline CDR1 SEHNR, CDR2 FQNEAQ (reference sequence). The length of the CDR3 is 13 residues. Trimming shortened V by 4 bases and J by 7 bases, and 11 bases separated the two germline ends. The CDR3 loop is CASSSPGSNEQFF. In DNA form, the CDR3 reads TGTGCCAGCAGCTCGCCCGGGTCGAATGAGCAGTTCTTC.

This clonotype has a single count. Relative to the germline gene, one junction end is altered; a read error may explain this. CDR3 in DNA: TGTGCCGGCAGCGTAAATTCGGGAGAGACCCAGTACTTC. Translation gives CAGSVNSGETQYF. This rearrangement joins TRBV7-2 to TRBJ2-5; D call uncertain. The CDR3 spans 13 residues. Germline CDR1 is SGHTA and CDR2 is FQGNSA.